The 6 T cell receptor beta chains in this list originate from one sample, sequenced in a study of post-analysis software for immune sequencing data. Prepared TCR beta cDNA libraries contained unique molecular identifiers. TCRdb re-derived calls from the PCR reads in MiXCR, one entry per CDR3 protein. This sample has 740,000 or so distinct CDR3 sequences, with roughly 50% found just once. These receptors lack a known antigen. The study, taken as a whole, reports: There were five TRBV segments more frequent in patients than controls, and TRBV5-6, TRBV5-1 and TRBV20-1 were among them.

Sample: blood. The receptors shown here come from a girl aged 10-17 years with multiple sclerosis.

The J gene is TRBJ2-1, the V gene TRBV20-1, with D perhaps TRBD1 (5 bases). In germline, CDR1 is DFQATT, CDR2 SNEGSKA (reference sequence). Trimming left V 5 bases short and J 1 base short, with 12 bases between. This CDR3 has 14 residues. CDR3 coding DNA: TGCAGTGCTTACGACAGAAGGTCCTACAATGAGCAGTTCTTC. It encodes CSAYDRRSYNEQFF.

This clonotype appeared a few times. The chain recombines TRBV20-1 with TRBJ2-5; 9 bases align to TRBD1. The J call could be wrong; TRBJ2-7 is a better fit for the DNA end. CDR3 length: 15 residues. CDR1 DFQATT and CDR2 SNEGSKA come from the germline V gene (reference sequence). CDR3 bases: TGCAGTGCTAGTTCCCCGGGACAGGGAGTATACGAGCAGTACTTC. It translates to CSASSPGQGVYEQYF.

This clonotype appeared a few times. The chain couples TRBV29-1 to TRBJ1-2; 7 nucleotides line up with TRBD1. J gave up 1 base and V 6 bases, and 8 bases lay outside the gene matches. The germline CDR1 and CDR2 sequences are SQVTM and ANQGSEA. CDR3 length: 14 residues. In DNA, the CDR3 is TGCAGCGTGTTACAGGGGTCTGTTAACTATGGCTACACCTTC. Amino acid sequence: CSVLQGSVNYGYTF. The complete variable domain, with remaining parts taken from reference TRBV29-1 and TRBJ1-2, reads SAVISQKPSRDICQRGTSLTIQCQVDSQVTMMFWYRQQPGQSLTLIATANQGSEATYESGFVIDKFPISRPNLTFSTLTVSNMSPEDSSIYLCSVLQGSVNYGYTFGSGTRLTVV.

The chain employs TRBV7-2 and TRBJ2-3; TRBD1 is a possible D gene (6 bases). The V end lost 5 bases, the J end lost 0 bases, and 12 bases lay between the germline ends. Germline CDR1 is SGHTA and CDR2 is FQGNSA. This CDR3 region has 15 residues. The CDR3 region is CASSNQGSSTDTQYF. In DNA, the CDR3 is TGTGCCAGCAGCAACCAGGGGAGTAGCACAGATACGCAGTATTTT. The full variable domain, completed using reference TRBV7-2 and TRBJ2-3, is GAGVSQSPSNKVTEKGKDVELRCDPISGHTALYWYRQSLGQGLEFLIYFQGNSAPDKSGLPSDRFSAERTGGSVSTLTIQRTQQEDSAVYLCASSNQGSSTDTQYFGPGTRLTVL.

This rearrangement joins TRBV6-6 to TRBJ1-2; 9 bases are a match to TRBD1. CDR1 and CDR2 from the germline V gene are MNHNY and SVGAGI (reference sequence). This CDR3 has 14 residues. With V trimmed by 5 bases and J by 4 bases, 5 bases remained unmatched. DNA of the CDR3: TGTGCCAGCAGTCACAGGGGGCTTAGCTATGGCTACACCTTC. Its translation: CASSHRGLSYGYTF.

The chain couples TRBV5-1 to TRBJ1-6, with D perhaps matching TRBD1 (5 bases). Germline-derived CDR1 and CDR2 are SGHRS and YFSETQ. Trimming took off 0 bases at V and 4 bases at J, with 17 bases between the two ends. The CDR3 is 18 residues long. The CDR3 here is CASSLAVSGNGYNSPLHF. The CDR3 DNA reads TGCGCCAGCAGCTTGGCCGTGTCAGGGAATGGATATAATTCACCCCTCCACTTT.